Here is one T cell receptor beta chain with its context. Germline CDR1 SNHLY, CDR2 FYNNEI. The CDR3 length is 16 residues. The V end lost 7 bases, the J end lost 4 bases, and 20 bases lay between the germline ends. Method: immunoSEQ multiplex PCR; TCRdb's copy keeps in-frame clones and lacks some. The table shows approximately 300,000 clones, with 85% occurring only once. These data come from a study of blood T cell repertoires in COVID-19. The chain is built from TRBV2 and TRBJ1-5; D is perhaps TRBD1 (6 bases). The receptor was derived from a woman in her 30s who had been exposed to COVID-19. Source material: PBMCs or T cells enriched from blood (not recorded which). The CDR3 reads CASMPLPDRPNQPQHF. Here the CDR3 DNA reads TGTGCCAGCATGCCACTTCCCGACAGGCCAAATCAGCCCCAGCATTTT.